Listed below are T cell receptor beta chains from one sample, sequenced in a study of T cell responses to AZD1222 COVID-19 vaccine. This table comes from immunoSEQ multiplex PCR, and its TCRdb copy is limited to in-frame clones, with some not included. The table lists approximately 84,000 clones, around 91% of them singletons. This specimen consisted of peripheral blood, obtained 28 days after the second AZD1222 dose. These receptors were taken from an adult who received the AZD1222 COVID-19 vaccine. Each CDR3 is given with its conserved first and last residue. D genes are given only for firm matches. Clone size is not always given. Where it is, it says once, few, many or a class for expanded clones.

D: .
size: .
J: TRBJ2-3
V: TRBV6-5
CDR3: CASSQRATDTQYF
DNA: TGTGCCAGCAGTCAGAGGGCCACAGATACGCAGTATTTT

D: TRBD1
size: .
J: TRBJ1-1
V: TRBV29-1
CDR3: CSVKPLEYRGLNTEAFF
DNA: TGCAGCGTTAAACCACTTGAATACAGGGGTTTGAACACTGAAGCTTTCTTT

D: TRBD2
size: .
J: TRBJ2-7
V: TRBV20-1
CDR3: CSASGDRGAYEQYF
DNA: TGCAGTGCTAGTGGTGACCGGGGGGCCTACGAGCAGTACTTC

D: TRBD1
size: .
J: TRBJ2-4
V: TRBV19
CDR3: CASSYRDGTGGRNIQYF
DNA: TGTGCCAGTTCTTATAGGGACGGGACAGGGGGACGGAACATTCAGTACTTC

D: .
size: .
J: TRBJ2-1
V: TRBV15
CDR3: CATSRDDRTYNEQFF
DNA: TGTGCCACCAGCAGAGATGATAGAACCTACAATGAGCAGTTCTTC

D: TRBD1
size: .
J: TRBJ1-4
V: TRBV27
CDR3: CASSSDRGLSNEKLFF
DNA: TGTGCCAGCAGTTCGGACAGGGGGCTCAGTAATGAAAAACTGTTTTTT

D: .
size: .
J: TRBJ1-1
V: TRBV20-1
CDR3: CSASVWMNTEAFF
DNA: TGCAGTGCTAGTGTTTGGATGAACACTGAAGCTTTCTTT

D: TRBD1
size: .
J: TRBJ2-6
V: TRBV10-3
CDR3: CAISEWIGQASGANVLTF
DNA: TGTGCCATCAGTGAGTGGATTGGACAGGCCTCTGGGGCCAACGTCCTGACTTTC

D: .
size: .
J: TRBJ1-2
V: TRBV7-9
CDR3: CASSFVAGDGGYTF
DNA: TGTGCCAGCAGCTTTGTGGCAGGGGATGGAGGCTACACCTTC

D: .
size: .
J: TRBJ1-3
V: TRBV7-8
CDR3: CASSLVVSVETTSSGNTIYF
DNA: TGTGCCAGCAGCTTAGTAGTTTCGGTCGAGACAACCAGCTCTGGAAACACCATATATTTT

D: .
size: .
J: TRBJ1-6
V: TRBV5-8
CDR3: CASSLVGDRGSYNSPLHF
DNA: TGTGCCAGCAGCTTGGTCGGAGACAGAGGGTCCTATAATTCACCCCTCCACTTT

D: .
size: .
J: TRBJ1-6
V: TRBV11-2
CDR3: CASSLELPRDSPLHF
DNA: TGTGCCAGCAGCTTAGAGCTCCCAAGGGATTCACCCCTCCACTTT

D: .
size: .
J: TRBJ1-5
V: TRBV6-1
CDR3: CASLGGTGTVQPQHF
DNA: TGTGCCAGCCTCGGGGGTACAGGGACCGTTCAGCCCCAGCATTTT

D: TRBD1
size: .
J: TRBJ2-3
V: TRBV24-1
CDR3: CATSDMTGGPDTQYF
DNA: TGTGCCACCAGTGATATGACAGGGGGTCCAGATACGCAGTATTTT

D: .
size: .
J: TRBJ1-1
V: TRBV30
CDR3: CAWSLRGGYTEAFF
DNA: TGTGCCTGGAGTCTAAGGGGGGGATACACTGAAGCTTTCTTT

D: TRBD2
size: .
J: TRBJ2-2
V: TRBV6-5
CDR3: CASRATSGGQLFF
DNA: TGTGCCAGCAGGGCAACTAGCGGGGGACAGCTGTTTTTT

D: .
size: .
J: TRBJ2-7
V: TRBV12-5
CDR3: CASGSLSGTQTYEQYF
DNA: TGTGCTAGTGGTTCCTTATCCGGGACACAGACCTACGAGCAGTACTTC

D: .
size: .
J: TRBJ2-7
V: TRBV5-1
CDR3: CASSPHRDEQYF
DNA: TGCGCCAGCAGCCCTCACAGAGACGAGCAGTACTTC

D: TRBD2
size: .
J: TRBJ2-3
V: TRBV7-2
CDR3: CASSLGAGGSKDTQYF
DNA: TGTGCCAGCAGCCTTGGCGCGGGGGGATCAAAAGATACGCAGTATTTT

D: .
size: .
J: TRBJ1-6
V: TRBV19
CDR3: CAYRALSYNSPLHF
DNA: TGTGCATACAGGGCGCTCTCCTATAATTCACCCCTCCACTTT

D: .
size: .
J: TRBJ1-2
V: TRBV11-2
CDR3: CASSLGDYGYTF
DNA: TGTGCCAGCAGCTTAGGAGACTATGGCTACACCTTC

D: TRBD2
size: .
J: TRBJ2-1
V: TRBV30
CDR3: CAWSVSRTSGYNEQFF
DNA: TGTGCCTGGAGTGTATCGCGGACTAGCGGTTACAATGAGCAGTTCTTC

D: .
size: few
J: TRBJ1-6
V: TRBV28
CDR3: CASSFRADSYNSPLHF
DNA: TGTGCCAGCAGTTTCAGGGCAGACTCCTATAATTCACCCCTCCACTTT

D: TRBD2
size: .
J: TRBJ2-2
V: TRBV6-1
CDR3: CASSDPSGSVITGELFF
DNA: TGTGCCAGCAGTGACCCTAGCGGGAGCGTGATCACCGGGGAGCTGTTTTTT

D: .
size: .
J: TRBJ1-4
V: TRBV4-3
CDR3: CASSQVGLGREKLFF
DNA: TGCGCCAGCAGCCAAGTCGGCCTAGGGAGGGAAAAACTGTTTTTT

D: .
size: .
J: TRBJ1-5
V: TRBV12-3/TRBV12-4
CDR3: CATTVATGQPQHF
DNA: TGTGCCACCACGGTGGCCACGGGGCAGCCCCAGCATTTT

D: .
size: .
J: TRBJ1-1
V: TRBV3-1/TRBV3-2
CDR3: CASSRGWGPGQAFF
DNA: TGTGCCAGCAGCAGAGGCTGGGGACCCGGACAAGCTTTCTTT

D: TRBD2
size: once
J: TRBJ2-1
V: TRBV6-4
CDR3: CASSDSGTSGSNEQFF
DNA: TGTGCCAGCAGTGACTCGGGGACTAGCGGGAGCAATGAGCAGTTCTTC

D: TRBD2
size: .
J: TRBJ2-1
V: TRBV11-3
CDR3: CASSGSTSGGSYNEQFF
DNA: TGTGCCAGCAGCGGCTCCACTAGCGGTGGCTCCTACAATGAGCAGTTCTTC

D: TRBD1
size: .
J: TRBJ1-1
V: TRBV19
CDR3: CASSPRTGLNTEAFF
DNA: TGTGCCAGTAGTCCCCGGACAGGACTGAACACTGAAGCTTTCTTT

D: .
size: .
J: TRBJ2-5
V: TRBV9
CDR3: CASSVTGSQETQYF
DNA: TGTGCCAGCAGCGTTACAGGTTCTCAAGAGACCCAGTACTTC

D: .
size: .
J: TRBJ2-5
V: TRBV6-5
CDR3: CASSSPDFPRETQYF
DNA: TGTGCCAGCAGTTCGCCCGACTTTCCGCGGGAGACCCAGTACTTC

D: .
size: .
J: TRBJ1-1
V: TRBV29-1
CDR3: CSAGLSRANTEAFF
DNA: TGCAGCGCCGGACTTTCGCGAGCGAACACTGAAGCTTTCTTT

D: .
size: .
J: TRBJ2-3
V: TRBV27
CDR3: CASSPGPTWSTDTQYF
DNA: TGTGCCAGCAGTCCTGGACCGACCTGGAGCACAGATACGCAGTATTTT

D: .
size: once
J: TRBJ2-1
V: TRBV30
CDR3: CAWSVFPASSSYNEQFF
DNA: TGTGCCTGGAGTGTATTCCCAGCGTCGAGCTCCTACAATGAGCAGTTCTTC

D: .
size: once
J: TRBJ2-7
V: TRBV11-2
CDR3: CASSLGLNYEQYF
DNA: TGTGCCAGCAGCTTGGGACTGAACTACGAGCAGTACTTC

D: .
size: once
J: TRBJ1-5
V: TRBV12-3/TRBV12-4
CDR3: CASSPYSNQPQHF
DNA: TGTGCCAGCAGTCCCTATAGCAATCAGCCCCAGCATTTT

D: .
size: .
J: TRBJ2-5
V: TRBV7-9
CDR3: CASSERGETQYF
DNA: TGTGCCAGCAGCGAAAGGGGGGAGACCCAGTACTTC

D: .
size: .
J: TRBJ1-2
V: TRBV3-1/TRBV3-2
CDR3: CASSLGRSPFWFYTF
DNA: TGTGCCAGCAGCCTCGGACGCAGCCCCTTCTGGTTCTACACCTTC

D: .
size: .
J: TRBJ1-3
V: TRBV19
CDR3: CASSTADLSGNTIYF
DNA: TGTGCCAGTAGTACAGCGGATCTCTCTGGAAACACCATATATTTT

D: TRBD2
size: .
J: TRBJ2-1
V: TRBV7-8
CDR3: CASSKGLAGEAGEQFF
DNA: TGTGCCAGCAGCAAGGGACTAGCGGGAGAGGCGGGTGAGCAGTTCTTC

D: .
size: .
J: TRBJ1-6
V: TRBV7-2
CDR3: CASSLSARTINSPLHF
DNA: TGTGCCAGCAGCTTATCTGCAAGAACCATAAATTCACCCCTCCACTTT